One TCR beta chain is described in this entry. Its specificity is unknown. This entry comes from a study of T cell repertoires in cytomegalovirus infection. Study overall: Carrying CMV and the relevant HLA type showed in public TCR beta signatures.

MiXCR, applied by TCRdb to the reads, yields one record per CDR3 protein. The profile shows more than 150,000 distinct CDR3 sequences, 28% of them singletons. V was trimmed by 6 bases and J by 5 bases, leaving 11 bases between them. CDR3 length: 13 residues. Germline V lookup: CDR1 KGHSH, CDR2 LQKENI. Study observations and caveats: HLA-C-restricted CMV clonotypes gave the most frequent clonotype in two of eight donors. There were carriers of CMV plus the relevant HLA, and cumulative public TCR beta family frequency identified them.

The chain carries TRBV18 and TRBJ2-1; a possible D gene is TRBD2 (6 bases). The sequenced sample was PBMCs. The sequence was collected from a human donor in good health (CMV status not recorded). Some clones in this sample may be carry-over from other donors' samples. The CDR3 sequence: CASSAGSDNEQFF. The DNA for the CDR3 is TGTGCCAGCTCCGCGGGGTCGGACAATGAGCAGTTCTTC.